Listed below are T cell receptor beta chains from one sample, sequenced in a study of T cell repertoires in aging, cancer and after chemotherapy. A single record per CDR3 protein comes from TCRdb applying MiXCR to the multiplex PCR reads. The sample includes 6,000 to 8,000 distinct CDR3 sequences, more than 25% of them seen just once. Sequenced: blood. These receptors all come from a human donor in good health. Both conserved end residues are part of each CDR3. The D gene is left open where the match is weak. Size values are once, few and many counts, or a class for expanded clones, and some rows have none.

>.|.|TRBJ1-1|TRBV18
CASSVRPPGLLNTEAFF
TGTGCCAGCTCAGTAAGACCTCCCGGACTGTTGAACACTGAAGCTTTCTTT
>.|few|TRBJ1-1|TRBV13
CASSFTQNTEAFF
TGTGCCAGCAGCTTTACTCAGAACACTGAAGCTTTCTTT
>.|few|TRBJ1-3|TRBV12-3/TRBV12-4
CASSSTGNTIYF
TGTGCCAGCAGCTCTACGGGAAACACCATATATTTT
>.|.|TRBJ2-7|TRBV21-1
CASSKTAYRENYEQYF
TGTGCCAGCAGCAAAACGGCATACAGGGAAAACTACGAGCAGTACTTC
>.|.|TRBJ2-1|TRBV7-9
CASSLLPPRSEQFF
TGTGCCAGCAGCTTATTACCCCCGAGGAGTGAGCAGTTCTTC
>.|.|TRBJ2-7|TRBV27
CASSLQGRKPYEQYF
TGTGCCAGCAGTCTACAGGGGAGGAAGCCCTACGAGCAGTACTTC
>.|.|TRBJ1-1|TRBV30
CAWTKNTEAFF
TGTGCCTGGACCAAGAACACTGAAGCTTTCTTT
>.|.|TRBJ1-1|TRBV6-4
CASSASRDTEAFF
TGTGCCAGCAGTGCCTCCCGTGACACTGAAGCTTTCTTT
>.|medium-sized|TRBJ2-7|TRBV6-5
CASSYSAGNYEQYF
TGTGCCAGCAGTTACTCGGCCGGCAACTACGAGCAGTACTTC
>TRBD2|few|TRBJ2-7|TRBV6-5
CASTPTAGGRSEQYF
TGTGCCAGCACCCCTACAGCGGGAGGGCGTTCCGAGCAGTACTTC
>.|medium-sized|TRBJ2-7|TRBV27
CASSLYGTTYEQYF
TGTGCCAGCAGTTTATACGGGACAACCTACGAGCAGTACTTC
>.|.|TRBJ2-2|TRBV5-3
CASSEGGKNTGELFF
TGTGCCAGCAGCGAAGGGGGAAAGAACACCGGGGAGCTGTTTTTT
>TRBD1|.|TRBJ1-2|TRBV6-5
CASSEAGDRGSYGYTF
TGTGCCAGCAGTGAAGCAGGGGACAGGGGCTCCTATGGCTACACCTTC
>.|.|TRBJ2-6|TRBV7-2
CASSLGGVGSGANVLTF
TGTGCCAGCAGCTTAGGAGGGGTAGGCTCTGGGGCCAACGTCCTGACTTTC
>.|few|TRBJ1-1|TRBV30
CAWSSWTDFTEAFF
TGTGCCTGGAGTTCTTGGACCGACTTCACTGAAGCTTTCTTT
>.|.|TRBJ2-1|TRBV20-1
CSAFRRRLAHDNEQFF
TGCAGTGCTTTCCGGAGGAGGCTAGCGCATGACAATGAGCAGTTCTTC
>TRBD1|few|TRBJ2-7|TRBV6-5
CASSTPGQGAHEQYF
TGTGCCAGCAGTACTCCGGGACAGGGGGCTCACGAGCAGTACTTC
>.|.|TRBJ1-1|TRBV13
CASSLAGGATEAFF
TGTGCCAGCAGCTTAGCGGGGGGTGCCACTGAAGCTTTCTTT
>.|few|TRBJ1-1|TRBV6-2/TRBV6-3
CASSPAGAKNTEAFF
TGTGCCAGCAGCCCGGCGGGAGCTAAGAACACTGAAGCTTTCTTT
>.|.|TRBJ2-5|TRBV4-2
CASSQGRDVETQYF
TGTGCCAGCAGCCAAGGGAGGGACGTAGAGACCCAGTACTTC
>.|.|TRBJ1-1|TRBV18
CASSRGDAQVSEAFF
TGTGCCAGCTCACGTGGGGATGCGCAGGTCTCTGAAGCTTTCTTT
>.|.|TRBJ1-5|TRBV4-3
CASSQEFQVSNQPQHF
TGTGCCAGCAGCCAAGAGTTCCAGGTTAGCAATCAGCCCCAGCATTTT
>TRBD1|.|TRBJ2-3|TRBV5-6
CASSPGTGADTQYF
TGTGCCAGCAGCCCAGGGACAGGGGCAGATACGCAGTATTTT
>.|.|TRBJ2-3|TRBV7-2
CASTGGGADTQYF
TGTGCCAGCACAGGGGGGGGCGCAGATACGCAGTATTTT
>.|.|TRBJ1-1|TRBV6-1
CASSVAERTEAFF
TGTGCCAGCAGTGTTGCTGAACGCACTGAAGCTTTCTTT